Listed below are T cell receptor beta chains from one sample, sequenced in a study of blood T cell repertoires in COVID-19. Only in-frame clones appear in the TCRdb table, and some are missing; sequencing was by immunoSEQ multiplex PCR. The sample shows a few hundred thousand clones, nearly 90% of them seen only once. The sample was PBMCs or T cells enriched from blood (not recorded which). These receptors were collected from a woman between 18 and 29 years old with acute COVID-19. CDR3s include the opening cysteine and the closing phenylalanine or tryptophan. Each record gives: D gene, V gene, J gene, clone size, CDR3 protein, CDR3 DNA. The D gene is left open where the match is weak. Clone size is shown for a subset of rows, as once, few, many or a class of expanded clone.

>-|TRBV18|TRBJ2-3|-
CASSQDMDTQYF
TGTGCCAGCTCACAGGACATGGATACGCAGTATTTT
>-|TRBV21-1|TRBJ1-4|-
CASSKVGATNEKLFF
TGTGCCAGCAGCAAAGTTGGAGCAACTAATGAAAAACTGTTTTTT
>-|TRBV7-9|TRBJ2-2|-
CASSRPGTGVNGELFF
TGTGCCAGCAGCCGCCCGGGAACGGGAGTGAACGGGGAGCTGTTTTTT
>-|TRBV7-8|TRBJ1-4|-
CASSPNGKGGEKLFF
TGTGCCAGCAGCCCTAATGGGAAGGGAGGAGAAAAACTGTTTTTT
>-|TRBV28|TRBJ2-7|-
CASILQGASDEQYF
TGTGCCAGCATTCTACAGGGCGCGTCTGACGAGCAGTACTTC
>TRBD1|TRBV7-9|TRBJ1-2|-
CASSFTGGANYGYTF
TGTGCCAGCAGCTTTACAGGGGGCGCCAACTATGGCTACACCTTC
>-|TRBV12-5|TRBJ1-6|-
CAIPESGSYNSPLHF
TGTGCTATTCCCGAGTCGGGATCCTATAATTCACCCCTCCACTTT
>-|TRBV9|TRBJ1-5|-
CASSVGAAANQPQHF
TGTGCCAGCAGCGTAGGGGCAGCAGCTAATCAGCCCCAGCATTTT
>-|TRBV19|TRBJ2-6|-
CASSMYSGANVLTF
TGTGCCAGTAGTATGTACTCTGGGGCCAACGTCCTGACTTTC
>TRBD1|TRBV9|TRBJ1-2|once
CASGGLPVEDRNYGYTF
TGTGCCAGCGGGGGGCTACCGGTTGAGGACAGGAACTATGGCTACACCTTC
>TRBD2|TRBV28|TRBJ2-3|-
CASSPPSREGSSDTQYF
TGTGCCAGCAGTCCGCCCTCGCGGGAGGGCTCCTCAGATACGCAGTATTTT
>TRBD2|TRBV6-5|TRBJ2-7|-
CASSYSSSSGAYEQYF
TGTGCCAGCAGTTACTCCAGCTCTAGCGGAGCCTACGAGCAGTACTTC
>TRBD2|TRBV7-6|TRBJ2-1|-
CASSLASGFSGSYNEQFF
TGTGCCAGCAGCTTAGCGTCGGGATTTAGCGGGAGTTACAATGAGCAGTTCTTC
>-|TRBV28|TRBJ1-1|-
CASSFLGTQMNTEAFF
TGTGCCAGCAGTTTTTTAGGGACACAAATGAACACTGAAGCTTTCTTT
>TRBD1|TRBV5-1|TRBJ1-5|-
CASSPDRADQPQHF
TGCGCCAGCAGCCCTGACAGGGCCGATCAGCCCCAGCATTTT
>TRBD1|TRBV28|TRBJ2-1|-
CASSPITGGVYNEQFF
TGTGCCAGCAGTCCCATCACAGGGGGTGTCTACAATGAGCAGTTCTTC
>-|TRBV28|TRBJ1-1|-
CASSLLMNTEAFF
TGTGCCAGCAGCCTACTTATGAACACTGAAGCTTTCTTT
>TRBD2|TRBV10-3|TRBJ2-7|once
CAINKGGGGAGSYEQYF
TGTGCCATCAATAAAGGTGGGGGAGGGGCCGGTTCTTACGAGCAGTACTTC
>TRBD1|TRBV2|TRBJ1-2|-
CASRSGQVDGYTF
TGTGCCAGCAGATCGGGACAGGTTGATGGCTACACCTTC
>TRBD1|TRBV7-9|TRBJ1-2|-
CASSLVSGTDNYGYTF
TGTGCCAGCAGCTTAGTTTCTGGGACAGATAACTATGGCTACACCTTC